This T cell receptor beta chain was captured in a study of T cell responses to AZD1222 COVID-19 vaccine. Generated by immunoSEQ multiplex PCR, the TCRdb table keeps only in-frame clones and is missing some. The top ten clones hold 4.2% of a sample with about 100,000 clones, about 89% of them seen once. Germline CDR1 is SGHTA and CDR2 is FQGNSA. J gave up 4 bases and V 5 bases, and 7 bases lay outside the gene matches. The CDR3 loop spans 15 amino acids. The sequences come from peripheral blood, collected on day 0 of MenACWY control vaccination. The clonotype originates from an adult in good health. The chain carries TRBV7-2 and TRBJ2-2, with 7 bases identical to TRBD1. In DNA form, the CDR3 reads TGTGCCAGCAGCGCAAGACAGGGATCCACCGGGGAGCTGTTTTTT. Translated, it gives CASSARQGSTGELFF. The full variable domain, in which reference TRBV7-2 and TRBJ2-2 provide the parts outside the CDR3, is GAGVSQSPSNKVTEKGKDVELRCDPISGHTALYWYRQSLGQGLEFLIYFQGNSAPDKSGLPSDRFSAERTGGSVSTLTIQRTQQEDSAVYLCASSARQGSTGELFFGEGSRLTVL.